These 14 T cell receptor beta chains originate from one sample sequenced in a study of T cells after yellow fever vaccination. In TCRdb, the 5' RACE reads were re-called with MiXCR into one record per CDR3 protein. The repertoire holds 300,000 to 400,000 distinct CDR3 sequences, with 8.5% to 9% as singletons. The sample here was PBMCs, taken on the day of the first yellow fever vaccination. The source is a man younger than 30 who received the YFV17D yellow fever vaccine.

This clonotype was counted at least ten times. The genes are TRBV7-2 and TRBJ2-5; D remains unclear. V shed 5 bases and J shed 2 bases, with 15 bases lying between them. There are 15 residues in the CDR3. CDR1 is SGHTA, CDR2 FQGNSA, per germline. CDR3 DNA: TGTGCCAGCAGCATGCCTGCGACGGCTCAAGAGACCCAGTACTTC. Translating gives CASSMPATAQETQYF.

The V call is TRBV7-9, the J call TRBJ1-2; no clear D. This CDR3 has 11 residues. Germline V gene data show CDR1 as SEHNR and CDR2 as FQNEAQ (reference sequence). V was trimmed by 11 bases and J by 0 bases, leaving 7 bases between them. The chain's CDR3 is CAAGTNYGYTF. CDR3 DNA sequence: TGTGCCGCGGGAACTAACTATGGCTACACCTTC.

This chain links TRBV27 with TRBJ2-3; D uncertain. Germline V lookup: CDR1 MNHEY, CDR2 SMNVEV (reference sequence). Trimming left V 4 bases short and J 7 bases short, with 24 bases between. The CDR3 covers 17 residues. CDR3 amino acids: CASSSPMRSSLTYTQYF. DNA for the CDR3: TGTGCCAGCAGTTCCCCCATGCGATCGTCGTTGACATATACGCAGTATTTT.

In this sample, this clonotype turned up many times. The J gene is TRBJ1-4, the V gene TRBV7-2; D uncertain. Trimming removed 2 bases at V and 3 bases at J, with 4 bases between. The germline V gene has CDR1 SGHTA and CDR2 FQGNSA. The CDR3 sequence is 13 residues long. As DNA, the CDR3 is TGTGCCAGCAGCTTAAACCCTAATGAAAAACTGTTTTTT. This translates into CASSLNPNEKLFF.

In this sample, this clonotype turned up a few times. The gene calls are TRBV9 and TRBJ2-3, with TRBD2 as a possible D gene (6 bases). Looked up from germline, CDR1 is SGDLS and CDR2 is YYNGEE. The CDR3 consists of 16 residues. Trimming took 1 base from V and 4 from J, leaving 16 bases between them. The CDR3 loop is CASSVSGGRVPDTQYF. The CDR3 DNA reads TGTGCCAGCAGCGTAAGCGGAGGGAGAGTGCCAGATACGCAGTATTTT.

This clonotype has ten or more counts. The J gene is TRBJ2-5, the V gene TRBV5-1; the D is unclear. The CDR3 consists of 11 residues. The germline gives CDR1 SGHRS, CDR2 YFSETQ. V lost 8 bases and J lost 5, with 10 bases in between. The DNA for the CDR3 is TGCGCCAGTAGTGACTGGGAGACCCAGTACTTC. The encoded protein is CASSDWETQYF.

The genes are TRBV4-2 and TRBJ2-1; the D gene is possibly TRBD2 (5 bases). With 0 bases removed from V and 1 base from J, the gap between germline ends came to 13 bases. The CDR3 totals 17 residues. Germline V gives CDR1 LGHNA, CDR2 YNFKEQ. CDR3 coding DNA: TGTGCCAGCAGCCAAGACTCCGGAGCGGCTTCCTACAATGAGCAGTTCTTC. Protein: CASSQDSGAASYNEQFF.

The chain has TRBV6-1 and TRBJ2-5; D is unresolved. This CDR3 has 15 residues. In germline, CDR1 is MNHNS, CDR2 SASEGT. V lost 8 bases to trimming and J lost 2 bases, with 18 bases between them. In DNA, the CDR3 is TGTGCCAGCTCAACCGGGCCAATACTACAAGAGACCCAGTACTTC. It codes for CASSTGPILQETQYF.

This clonotype was found a few times. The V and J genes are TRBV11-2 and TRBJ2-1; D is perhaps TRBD2 (5 bases). Trimming cost V 8 bases and J 7 bases, with 15 bases left between them. CDR1 is SGHAT and CDR2 is FQNNGV in the germline V gene. The CDR3 has 13 amino acids. DNA of the CDR3: TGTGCCAGCCCCGGACTGGGCCAGAATGAGCAGTTCTTC. This sequence encodes CASPGLGQNEQFF.

This clonotype was seen repeatedly, ten times or more. The chain uses TRBV5-1 and TRBJ2-2, with 7 nucleotides matching TRBD1. The V gene end was trimmed by 4 bases and the J gene end by 3 bases; junction bases not matched to a gene: 6. The germline V gene encodes CDR1 SGHRS and CDR2 YFSETQ. The CDR3 length is 15 residues. The CDR3, as DNA: TGCGCCAGCAGCCCGGGACAGACATACACCGGGGAGCTGTTTTTT. Protein sequence: CASSPGQTYTGELFF.

The chain is built from TRBV7-9 and TRBJ1-3; D might be TRBD1 (6 bases). Between the trimmed V and J ends, which lost 6 bases and 4 bases, there was a span of 13 bases. This CDR3 spans 14 amino acids. Germline V gives CDR1 SEHNR, CDR2 FQNEAQ (reference sequence). CDR3 sequence reads: CASRQGTSGNTIYF. As DNA, the CDR3 is TGTGCCAGCAGACAGGGTACTTCGGGAAACACCATATATTTT.

This chain links TRBV5-1 with TRBJ2-2; 8 bases align to TRBD1. V was clipped by 2 bases and J by 3 bases; unmatched bases: 3. This CDR3 spans 15 amino acids. Germline CDR1 SGHRS, CDR2 YFSETQ. The CDR3 loop is CASSLQGVDTGELFF. CDR3 bases: TGCGCCAGCAGCTTACAGGGGGTGGACACCGGGGAGCTGTTTTTT.

The gene calls are TRBV29-1 and TRBJ2-5, with a possible D match to TRBD1 (6 bases). The V end was cut by 4 bases, the J end by 1 base, with 10 bases between. The germline V gene encodes CDR1 SQVTM and CDR2 ANQGSEA. This CDR3 contains 13 residues. The CDR3 sequence: CSVARGTQETQYF. DNA of the CDR3: TGCAGCGTTGCTAGGGGGACCCAAGAGACCCAGTACTTC.

In its sample, this clonotype was seen a few times. The chain is built from TRBV7-2 and TRBJ2-3; no firm D call. CDR3 length: 16 residues. The germline V gene has CDR1 SGHTA and CDR2 FQGNSA. V was trimmed by 1 base and J by 1 base, leaving 12 bases between them. The CDR3 region is CASSLVRQPGTDTQYF. CDR3 sequence (DNA): TGTGCCAGCAGCTTAGTTCGGCAGCCCGGCACAGATACGCAGTATTTT.